This entry is about one T cell receptor (beta chain). Its specificity is unknown. This sample stems from a study of identical twins. Notes on the study in general: A partial confounding effect on zero-insertion analyses could come from invariant MAIT and iNKT cells.

Trimming at V came to 7 bases and at J to 6 bases, leaving 15 bases not matched to a gene. The V gene's germline CDR1 is SNHLY and CDR2 FYNNEI. The CDR3 is 16 amino acids. Each CDR3 protein is one row after TCRdb ran MiXCR on the 5' RACE reads. The sample lists 400,000 to 550,000 distinct CDR3 sequences, more than 20% seen once, with about 3% in the top ten. These data were also reused for a study on T cells expressing NK-cell markers.

The TCR comes from a young woman in good health. This sequence joins TRBV2 and TRBJ2-1; 7 bases align to TRBD2. The sequencing input was CD4+ T cells sorted from blood. The chain's CDR3 is CASTWSSGRNFNEQFF. The CDR3 DNA reads as TGTGCCAGCACATGGTCTAGCGGCCGAAACTTCAATGAGCAGTTCTTC. Full variable domain (missing parts from reference TRBV2 and TRBJ2-1): EPEVTQTPSHQVTQMGQEVILRCVPISNHLYFYWYRQILGQKVEFLVSFYNNEISEKSEIFDDQFSVERPDGSNFTLKIRSTKLEDSAMYFCASTWSSGRNFNEQFFGPGTRLTVL.